This record concerns one TCR beta chain sequence. Its antigen is still unknown. A universal primer site came from template switching; cDNA carried unique molecular identifiers. TCRdb called the 5' RACE reads again in MiXCR, with one record for every CDR3 protein. There are about 470,000 distinct CDR3 sequences in the sample; approximately 24% occur only once, and just under 3% lies in the top ten. This CDR3 spans 14 amino acids. In germline, CDR1 is MGHDK, CDR2 SYGVNS. Trimming took off 0 bases at V and 4 bases at J, with 9 bases between the two ends. This record comes from a study of identical twins. Notes on the study in general: Fewer insertions were carried by abundant cord blood beta clonotypes, but none was seen in memory repertoires.

The sample was also reused in another study, on T cells expressing NK-cell markers. Per that study: The study sequenced eight donors, seven HCMV-seropositive and one seronegative. In several donors, dominant clonotypes made up about 28.3-65% of CD3+CD56-NKG2C+ cells.

This chain links TRBV25-1 with TRBJ1-2, with unresolved D. Sequenced input: CD4+ T cells sorted from blood. This sequence originates from a woman aged 18-29 years in good health. CDR3 sequence (DNA): TGTGCCAGCAGTGAATATGAGTGGGCCTATGGCTACACCTTC. This codes for CASSEYEWAYGYTF.